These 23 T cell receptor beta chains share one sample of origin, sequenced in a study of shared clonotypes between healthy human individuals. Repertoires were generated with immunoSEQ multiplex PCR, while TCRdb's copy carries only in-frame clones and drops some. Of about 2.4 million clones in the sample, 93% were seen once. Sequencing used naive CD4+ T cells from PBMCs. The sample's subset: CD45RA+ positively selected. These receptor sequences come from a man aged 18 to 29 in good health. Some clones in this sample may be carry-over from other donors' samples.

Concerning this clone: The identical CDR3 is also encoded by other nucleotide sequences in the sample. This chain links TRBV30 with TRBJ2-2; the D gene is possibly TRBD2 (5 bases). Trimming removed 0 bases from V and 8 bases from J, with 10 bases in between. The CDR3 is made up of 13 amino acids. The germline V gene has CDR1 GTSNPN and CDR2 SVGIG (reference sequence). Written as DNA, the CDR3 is TGTGCCTGGAGTGTACTGAGGGCTGGGGAGCTGTTTTTT. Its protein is CAWSVLRAGELFF.

The CDR3 nucleotides are TGTGCCATCAGTGGGGGGACCCGCAGTATCGGGTACTTC. Encoded protein: CAISGGTRSIGYF. The chain couples TRBV10-3 to TRBJ2-7; the D gene could be TRBD1 or TRBD2 (5 bases each). V lost 4 bases, J lost 12 bases, and 19 bases lay in between. Per the germline V gene, CDR1 is ENHRY and CDR2 is SYGVKD. The CDR3 sequence is 13 residues long.

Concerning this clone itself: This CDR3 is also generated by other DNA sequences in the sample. CDR3 residues: CASSGLAGQETQYF. The CDR3 DNA reads TGCGCCAGCAGCGGTCTAGCGGGGCAAGAGACCCAGTACTTC. The rearrangement joins TRBV5-1 to TRBJ2-5, with 9 nucleotides matching TRBD2. This CDR3 has 14 amino acids. V lost 4 bases and J lost 2; bases outside the gene matches: 3. Germline V gene lookup returns CDR1 SGHRS and CDR2 YFSETQ.

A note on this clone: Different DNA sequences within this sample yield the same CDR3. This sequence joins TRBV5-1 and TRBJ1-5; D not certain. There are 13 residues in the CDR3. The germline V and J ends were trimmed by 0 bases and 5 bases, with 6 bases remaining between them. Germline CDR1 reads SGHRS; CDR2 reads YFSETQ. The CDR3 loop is CASSLARDQPQHF. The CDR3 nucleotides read TGCGCCAGCAGCTTGGCCCGGGATCAGCCCCAGCATTTT.

The CDR3: CASSPDRRNEQYF. The CDR3 nucleotides read TGTGCCAGCAGCCCAGACAGGAGGAACGAGCAGTACTTC. The gene calls are TRBV2 and TRBJ2-7; perhaps TRBD1 as D (6 bases). The V gene's germline CDR1 is SNHLY and CDR2 FYNNEI. CDR3 length: 13 amino acids. Trimming took off 6 bases at V and 5 bases at J, with 14 bases between the two ends.

The CDR3 protein is CSVADRGDYGYTF. CDR3 sequence (DNA): TGCAGCGTAGCTGACAGGGGCGACTATGGCTACACCTTC. This rearrangement joins TRBV29-1 to TRBJ1-2, with 8 nucleotides matching TRBD1. Germline V gene data show CDR1 as SQVTM and CDR2 as ANQGSEA. V dropped 6 bases and J dropped 3; count of bases not matched to a gene: 6. The CDR3 consists of 13 residues. Full variable domain (outside the CDR3, taken from reference TRBV29-1 and TRBJ1-2): SAVISQKPSRDICQRGTSLTIQCQVDSQVTMMFWYRQQPGQSLTLIATANQGSEATYESGFVIDKFPISRPNLTFSTLTVSNMSPEDSSIYLCSVADRGDYGYTFGSGTRLTVV.

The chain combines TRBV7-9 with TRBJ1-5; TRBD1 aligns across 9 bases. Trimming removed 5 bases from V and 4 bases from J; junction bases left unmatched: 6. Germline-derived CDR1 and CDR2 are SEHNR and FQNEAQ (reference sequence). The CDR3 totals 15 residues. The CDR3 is CASSLGQGQNQPQHF. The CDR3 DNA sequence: TGTGCCAGCAGCCTTGGACAGGGGCAAAATCAGCCCCAGCATTTT.

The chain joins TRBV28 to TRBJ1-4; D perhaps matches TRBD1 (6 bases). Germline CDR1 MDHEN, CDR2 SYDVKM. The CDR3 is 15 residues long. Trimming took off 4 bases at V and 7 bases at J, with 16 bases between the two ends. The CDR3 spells CASSWGARSSEKLFF. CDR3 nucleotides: TGTGCCAGCAGTTGGGGGGCGAGGAGTTCTGAAAAACTGTTTTTT.

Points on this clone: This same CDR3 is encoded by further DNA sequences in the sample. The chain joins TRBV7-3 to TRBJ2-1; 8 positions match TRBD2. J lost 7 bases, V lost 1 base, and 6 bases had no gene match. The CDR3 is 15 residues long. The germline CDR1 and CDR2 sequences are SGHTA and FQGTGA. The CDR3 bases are TGTGCCAGCAGCTTAAACGGGAGGGCCGGAAATGAGCAGTTCTTC. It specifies CASSLNGRAGNEQFF. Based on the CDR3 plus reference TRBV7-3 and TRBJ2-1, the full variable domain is GAGVSQTPSNKVTEKGKYVELRCDPISGHTALYWYRQSLGQGPEFLIYFQGTGAADDSGLPNDRFFAVRPEGSVSTLKIQRTERGDSAVYLCASSLNGRAGNEQFFGPGTRLTVL.

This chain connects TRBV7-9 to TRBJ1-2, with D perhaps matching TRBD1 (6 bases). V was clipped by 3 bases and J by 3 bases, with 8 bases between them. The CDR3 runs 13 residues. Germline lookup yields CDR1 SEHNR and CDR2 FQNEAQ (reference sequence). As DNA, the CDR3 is TGTGCCAGCAGCTTGCACAGGGACTATGGCTACACCTTC. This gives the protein CASSLHRDYGYTF.

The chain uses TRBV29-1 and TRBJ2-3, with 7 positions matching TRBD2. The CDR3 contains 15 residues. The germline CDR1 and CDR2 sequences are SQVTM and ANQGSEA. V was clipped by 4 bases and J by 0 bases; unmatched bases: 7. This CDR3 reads CSVVTQGGSTDTQYF. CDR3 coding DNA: TGCAGCGTTGTAACCCAGGGAGGGAGCACAGATACGCAGTATTTT.

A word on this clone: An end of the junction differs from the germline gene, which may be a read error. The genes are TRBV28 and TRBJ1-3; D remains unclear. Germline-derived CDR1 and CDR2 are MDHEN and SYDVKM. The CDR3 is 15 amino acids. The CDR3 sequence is CASSYPKSSGDTIYF. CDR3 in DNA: TGTGCCAGCAGTTACCCCAAGAGCTCTGGAGACACCATATATTTT.

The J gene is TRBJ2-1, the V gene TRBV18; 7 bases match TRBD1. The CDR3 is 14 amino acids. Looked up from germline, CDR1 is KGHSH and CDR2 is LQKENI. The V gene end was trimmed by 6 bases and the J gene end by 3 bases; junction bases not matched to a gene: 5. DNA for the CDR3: TGTGCCAGCTCGCCAAACAGGGGCTACAATGAGCAGTTCTTC. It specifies CASSPNRGYNEQFF.

The chain's CDR3 is CASSRRGTDTQYF. CDR3 nucleotides: TGTGCCAGCAGTAGGAGGGGCACAGATACGCAGTATTTT. V is TRBV6-1 and J is TRBJ2-3; the D gene is possibly TRBD2 (6 bases). V was clipped by 5 bases and J by 1 base, with 7 bases between them. From germline, CDR1 is MNHNS and CDR2 SASEGT. This CDR3 is 13 amino acids long.

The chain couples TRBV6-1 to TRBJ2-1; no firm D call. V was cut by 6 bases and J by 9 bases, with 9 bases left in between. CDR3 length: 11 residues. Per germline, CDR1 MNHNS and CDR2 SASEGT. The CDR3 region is CASSIFGEQFF. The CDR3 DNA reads TGTGCCAGCAGCATTTTCGGTGAGCAGTTCTTC.

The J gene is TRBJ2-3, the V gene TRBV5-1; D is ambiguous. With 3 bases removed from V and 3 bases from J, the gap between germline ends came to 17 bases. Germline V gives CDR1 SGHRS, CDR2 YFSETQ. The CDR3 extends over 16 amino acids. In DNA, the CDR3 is TGCGCCAGCAGCTCGTTGAGGTCGCGAATGACAGATACGCAGTATTTT. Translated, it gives CASSSLRSRMTDTQYF.

For the CDR3, the DNA is TGTGCCACCAGCAGGAGGGGCACCTCCTACGAGCAGTACTTC. Residues: CATSRRGTSYEQYF. V is TRBV15 and J is TRBJ2-7; D is tentatively TRBD1 or TRBD2 (5 bases each). Germline loops: CDR1 LNHNV, CDR2 YYDKDF (reference sequence). The CDR3 is 14 residues long. The V gene lost 3 bases and the J gene lost 0 bases, with 9 bases spanning the gap.

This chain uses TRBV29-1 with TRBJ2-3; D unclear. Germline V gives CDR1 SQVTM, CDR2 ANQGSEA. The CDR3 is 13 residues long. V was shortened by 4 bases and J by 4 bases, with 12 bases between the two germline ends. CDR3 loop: CSVGSGNPDTQYF. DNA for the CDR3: TGCAGCGTTGGAAGTGGGAACCCAGATACGCAGTATTTT.

CDR3 sequence: CASSVRGGNQPQHF. The DNA for the CDR3 is TGTGCCAGCAGTGTCCGCGGGGGCAATCAGCCCCAGCATTTT. This chain connects TRBV28 to TRBJ1-5; D not certain. V lost 5 bases to trimming and J lost 2 bases, with 10 bases between them. The CDR3 contains 14 residues. The germline V gene encodes CDR1 MDHEN and CDR2 SYDVKM.

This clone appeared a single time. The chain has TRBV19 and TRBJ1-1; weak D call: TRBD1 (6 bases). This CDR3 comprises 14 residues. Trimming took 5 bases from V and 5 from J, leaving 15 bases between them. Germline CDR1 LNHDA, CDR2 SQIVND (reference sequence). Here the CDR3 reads CASSGGPVRTEAFF. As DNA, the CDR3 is TGTGCCAGTAGTGGGGGGCCAGTGAGGACTGAAGCTTTCTTT.

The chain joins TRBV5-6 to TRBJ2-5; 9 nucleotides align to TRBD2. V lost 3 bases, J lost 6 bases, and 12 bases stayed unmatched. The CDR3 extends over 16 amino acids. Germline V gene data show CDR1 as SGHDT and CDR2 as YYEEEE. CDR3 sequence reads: CASSSVAGAPRQTQYF. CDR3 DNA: TGTGCCAGCAGCTCTGTAGCGGGAGCCCCCCGGCAGACCCAGTACTTC.

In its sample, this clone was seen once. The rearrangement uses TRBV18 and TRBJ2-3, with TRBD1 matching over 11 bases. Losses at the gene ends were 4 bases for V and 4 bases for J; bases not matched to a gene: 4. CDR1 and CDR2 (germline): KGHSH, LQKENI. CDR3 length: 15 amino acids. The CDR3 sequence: CASSRPGQGADTQYF. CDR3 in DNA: TGTGCCAGCTCACGGCCGGGACAGGGGGCAGATACGCAGTATTTT.

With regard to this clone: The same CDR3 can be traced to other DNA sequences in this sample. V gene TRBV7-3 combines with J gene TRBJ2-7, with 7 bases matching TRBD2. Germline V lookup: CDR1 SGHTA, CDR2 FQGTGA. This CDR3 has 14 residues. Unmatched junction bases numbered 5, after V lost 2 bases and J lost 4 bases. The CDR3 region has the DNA TGTGCCAGCAGCTTAGGCGGGAGAGGTTACGAGCAGTACTTC. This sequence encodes CASSLGGRGYEQYF.